Listed here is a single T cell receptor beta chain. What it binds is not known. These data originate in a study of CD8+ T cells in alopecia areata. This sample's treatment: oral pan-JAK inhibitor, 5-10 mg twice daily. Study-wide findings and caveats: Tofacitinib significantly reduced both scalp clonality and expanded CD8+ clones among the top 100.

It was cDNA, reverse transcribed from extracted RNA, that served as the sequencing template. Assay used: immunoSEQ multiplex PCR; TCRdb lists only in-frame clones, some missing. The profile shows some 200,000 clones, 58% of them singletons. This sequence was found in a human donor with alopecia areata. Here the sequenced sample was CD4+ T cells sorted from blood, taken at week 24, from a patient treated with tofacitinib.

The CDR3: CASSVGPDRGRSGELFF. The CDR3 DNA is TGTGCCAGCAGCGTAGGCCCCGACAGGGGCCGGTCCGGGGAGCTGTTTTTT. This chain uses TRBV9 with TRBJ2-2, with TRBD1 identical over 8 bases. The CDR3 has 17 amino acids. Germline V gene lookup returns CDR1 SGDLS and CDR2 YYNGEE. The trim removed 0 bases at V and 6 bases at J, leaving 10 bases unmatched. The full variable domain, with the rest looked up from reference TRBV9 and TRBJ2-2, is DSGVTQTPKHLITATGQRVTLRCSPRSGDLSVYWYQQSLDQGLQFLIQYYNGEERAKGNILERFSAQQFPDLHSELNLSSLELGDSALYFCASSVGPDRGRSGELFFGEGSRLTVL.